These 13 T cell receptor beta chains came from one sample sequenced in a study of T cell responses to AZD1222 COVID-19 vaccine. Assay used: immunoSEQ multiplex PCR; TCRdb lists only in-frame clones, some missing. The sample shows some 200,000 clones, approximately 95% of them seen only once. Sequenced here: peripheral blood, sampled on day 0 of AZD1222 vaccination. These receptors were collected from an adult in good health.

The CDR3 sequence is CASSYQGTNTEAFF. The CDR3 nucleotides are TGTGCCAGTAGCTATCAGGGGACGAACACTGAAGCTTTCTTT. This chain joins TRBV19 and TRBJ1-1, with a tentative D call TRBD1 (6 bases). The CDR3 contains 14 residues. Germline values: CDR1 LNHDA, CDR2 SQIVND (reference sequence). Trimming left V 6 bases short and J 1 base short, with 12 bases between.

This clone appeared once. The rearrangement links TRBV14 to TRBJ2-7, with 11 bases identical to TRBD1. V lost 4 bases to trimming and J lost 2 bases; unmatched junction nucleotides: 7. This CDR3 region has 16 residues. Germline V gives CDR1 SGHDN, CDR2 FVKESK. CDR3 protein: CASSPLGQGDAYEQYF. The CDR3 bases are TGTGCCAGCAGCCCTCTGGGACAGGGGGACGCCTACGAGCAGTACTTC.

This clone was seen once. This rearrangement joins TRBV3-1 (or the pseudogene TRBV3-2) to TRBJ1-2, with D possibly matching TRBD1 (6 bases). Trimming took off 1 base at V and 0 bases at J, with 6 bases between the two ends. In germline, CDR1 is LGHDT, CDR2 YNNKEL (reference sequence). The CDR3 contains 14 residues. The CDR3 loop reads CASSQGTANYGYTF. Written as DNA, the CDR3 is TGTGCCAGCAGCCAAGGGACAGCTAACTATGGCTACACCTTC.

The gene calls are TRBV2 and TRBJ1-1; TRBD1 matches 7 bases. Trimming took 5 bases from V and 3 from J; bases not matched to a gene: 3. Germline V gene lookup returns CDR1 SNHLY and CDR2 FYNNEI. The CDR3 sequence is 13 residues long. Written as DNA, the CDR3 is TGTGCCAGCAGTCGACAGGGTCACACTGAAGCTTTCTTT. Encoded protein: CASSRQGHTEAFF.

This clone was observed a few times. CDR3 amino acids: CASSLGQRYGYTF. CDR3 bases: TGCGCCAGCAGCTTGGGACAGCGATATGGCTACACCTTC. The chain links TRBV5-1 to TRBJ1-2; weak D call: TRBD1 (5 bases). The ends were cut back, 0 bases at V and 5 bases at J, with 8 bases in the middle. The CDR3 is 13 amino acids. Germline V lookup: CDR1 SGHRS, CDR2 YFSETQ. Together with reference TRBV5-1 and TRBJ1-2, the CDR3 gives the full variable domain: KAGVTQTPRYLIKTRGQQVTLSCSPISGHRSVSWYQQTPGQGLQFLFEYFSETQRNKGNFPGRFSGRQFSNSRSEMNVSTLELGDSALYLCASSLGQRYGYTFGSGTRLTVV.

The chain carries TRBV5-8 and TRBJ1-5, with 7 bases lining up with TRBD1. Germline values: CDR1 SGHTS, CDR2 YDEGEE. Unmatched junction bases numbered 5, after V lost 2 bases and J lost 6 bases. This CDR3 is 14 amino acids long. In DNA, the CDR3 is TGTGCCAGCAGCTTAGAAAGGGGGCCTCAGCCCCAGCATTTT. Its translation is CASSLERGPQPQHF.

The chain carries TRBV5-1 and TRBJ1-1; 7 nucleotides align to TRBD1. In germline, CDR1 is SGHRS, CDR2 YFSETQ. Trimming removed 2 bases from V and 1 base from J; junction bases left unmatched: 8. This CDR3 has 16 amino acids. CDR3 in amino acids: CASSFGPGQRNTEAFF. CDR3 bases: TGCGCCAGCAGCTTTGGGCCGGGACAGAGGAACACTGAAGCTTTCTTT. Based on the CDR3 plus reference TRBV5-1 and TRBJ1-1, the full variable domain is KAGVTQTPRYLIKTRGQQVTLSCSPISGHRSVSWYQQTPGQGLQFLFEYFSETQRNKGNFPGRFSGRQFSNSRSEMNVSTLELGDSALYLCASSFGPGQRNTEAFFGQGTRLTVV.

The gene calls are TRBV20-1 and TRBJ1-4, with D maybe TRBD1 (6 bases). CDR1 DFQATT and CDR2 SNEGSKA come from the germline V gene (reference sequence). The V gene lost 3 bases and the J gene lost 4 bases, with 9 bases spanning the gap. There are 13 residues in the CDR3. CDR3 loop: CSASKQGNEKLFF. The CDR3 bases are TGCAGTGCTAGTAAACAGGGTAATGAAAAACTGTTTTTT.

Here the CDR3 DNA reads TGTGCCAGCAGCTTGGGACTCGGACTAGCGGGAGGGCCCCTTGAGCAGTTCTTC. Protein: CASSLGLGLAGGPLEQFF. The J gene is TRBJ2-1, the V gene TRBV5-4; 15 nucleotides align to TRBD2. J was trimmed by 9 bases and V by 0 bases; bases with no gene match: 10. The germline V gene has CDR1 SGHNT and CDR2 YYREEE (reference sequence). The CDR3 consists of 18 residues.

This clone came up once. The CDR3 DNA sequence: TGTGCCAGTACCGGACAGACCTCTCCACTCGAGCAGTTCTTC. As protein: CASTGQTSPLEQFF. This chain joins TRBV19 and TRBJ2-1; D might be TRBD1 (6 bases). The germline V and J ends were trimmed by 7 bases and 10 bases, with 20 bases remaining between them. The CDR3 is made up of 14 amino acids. Germline loops: CDR1 LNHDA, CDR2 SQIVND (reference sequence).

V usage is TRBV11-3 and J usage is TRBJ2-7; weak D call: TRBD1 (6 bases). Trimming pared 4 bases from V and 6 bases from J, leaving 19 bases between. The CDR3 contains 15 residues. Germline CDR1 reads SGHNT; CDR2 reads YENEEA. The CDR3 sequence: CASSSGAGERIEQYF. Written as DNA, the CDR3 is TGTGCCAGCAGCTCAGGAGCAGGGGAAAGGATCGAGCAGTACTTC.

The V call is TRBV10-3, the J call TRBJ2-2; D unclear. CDR3 length: 14 amino acids. Looked up from germline, CDR1 is ENHRY and CDR2 is SYGVKD. Between the trimmed V and J ends, which lost 3 bases and 1 base, there was a span of 6 bases. The CDR3 is CAISDWGNTGELFF. CDR3 bases: TGTGCCATCAGTGATTGGGGGAACACCGGGGAGCTGTTTTTT.

To note about this clone: Germline and junction disagree at one end, which may indicate a read error. The CDR3 reads CASSFRGGSPIF. CDR3 DNA sequence: TGTGCCAGCAGTTTCCGGGGGGGGAGCCCTATCTTC. The rearrangement joins TRBV27 to TRBJ2-1, with 8 bases that match TRBD2. The germline gives CDR1 MNHEY, CDR2 SMNVEV (reference sequence). The CDR3 is made up of 12 amino acids.